This is a list of T cell receptor beta chains from one sample in a study of OX40 agonist ivuxolimab in advanced cancers. Clones were read by immunoSEQ multiplex PCR, and TCRdb kept only the in-frame ones, dropping some. The sample contains just over 50,000 clones, over 65% of which appear only once. The sequencing used CD4+ or CD8+ T cells sorted from blood, collected in a trial of the OX40 agonist ivuxolimab. The receptors come from an adult with an advanced solid tumor such as melanoma, head and neck, liver or kidney cancer. The CDR3 runs from the conserved cysteine through the conserved F or W. The D gene is left open where the match is weak. The listing skips clone size in some rows; elsewhere it reads once, few, many or a size class.

TRBJ1-2	TRBV2	-	-	CASSAQVTYGYTF	TGTGCCAGCAGTGCTCAGGTGACCTATGGCTACACCTTC
TRBJ2-1	TRBV4-2	-	-	CASSPQARIGNNEQFF	TGTGCCAGCAGCCCCCAGGCCCGGATCGGAAACAATGAGCAGTTCTTC
TRBJ2-3	TRBV5-1	-	-	CASSLWGHDKADTQYF	TGCGCCAGCAGCTTGTGGGGACACGACAAGGCAGATACGCAGTATTTT
TRBJ2-5	TRBV2	-	-	CASARERETQYF	TGTGCCAGCGCCCGGGAAAGAGAGACCCAGTACTTC
TRBJ1-1	TRBV18	-	-	CASSPTGPGVNTEAFF	TGTGCCAGCTCACCCACCGGTCCGGGGGTGAACACTGAAGCTTTCTTT
TRBJ2-7	TRBV5-1	-	-	CASSLWGENEQYF	TGCGCCAGCAGCTTGTGGGGGGAGAACGAGCAGTACTTC
TRBJ1-6	TRBV28	-	-	CASSRQSLASPLHF	TGTGCCAGCAGCCGACAGTCTCTGGCATCACCCCTCCACTTT
TRBJ2-5	TRBV2	-	TRBD2	CASGLYSGRNAYAQTQYF	TGTGCCAGCGGTTTATATAGCGGGAGAAATGCGTATGCGCAGACCCAGTACTTC
TRBJ2-7	TRBV7-9	-	-	CASSERQALYEQYF	TGTGCCAGCAGCGAGAGACAGGCCCTCTACGAGCAGTACTTC
TRBJ1-2	TRBV6-5	-	-	CASSLIGANYGYTF	TGTGCCAGCAGTTTGATCGGGGCTAACTATGGCTACACCTTC
TRBJ1-5	TRBV10-2	-	-	CASSDNVSNQPQHF	TGCGCCAGCAGTGATAACGTTAGCAATCAGCCCCAGCATTTT
TRBJ1-2	TRBV15	-	-	CATSSTAHRDGYTF	TGTGCCACCAGCAGCACGGCCCACCGGGATGGCTACACCTTC
TRBJ1-5	TRBV6-5	-	-	CASSSRTDGGNQPQHF	TGTGCCAGCAGTTCGAGGACGGACGGTGGGAATCAGCCCCAGCATTTT
TRBJ2-1	TRBV19	few	-	CASSGLGGSSYNEQFF	TGTGCCAGTAGTGGCTTAGGGGGGAGCTCCTACAATGAGCAGTTCTTC
TRBJ1-5	TRBV10-3	-	TRBD1	CASRQGADGNQPQHF	TGTGCCAGTCGACAGGGGGCGGATGGCAATCAGCCCCAGCATTTT
TRBJ1-2	TRBV7-2	-	-	CASSLSPVWGGYTF	TGTGCCAGCAGCTTATCACCAGTCTGGGGTGGCTACACCTTC